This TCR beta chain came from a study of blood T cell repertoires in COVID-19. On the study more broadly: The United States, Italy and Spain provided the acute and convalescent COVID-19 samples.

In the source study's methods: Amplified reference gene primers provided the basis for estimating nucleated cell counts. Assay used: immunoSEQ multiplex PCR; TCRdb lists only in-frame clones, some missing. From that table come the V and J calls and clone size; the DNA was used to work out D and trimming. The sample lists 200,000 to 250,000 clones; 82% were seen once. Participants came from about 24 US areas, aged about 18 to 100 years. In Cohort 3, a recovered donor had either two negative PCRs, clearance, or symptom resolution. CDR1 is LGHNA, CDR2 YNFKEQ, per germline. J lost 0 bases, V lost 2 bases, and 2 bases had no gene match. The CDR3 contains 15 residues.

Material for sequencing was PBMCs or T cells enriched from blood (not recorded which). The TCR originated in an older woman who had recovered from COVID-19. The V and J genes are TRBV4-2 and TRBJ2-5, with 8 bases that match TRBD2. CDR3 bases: TGTGCCAGCAGCCAATTGCGGGGGGACCAAGAGACCCAGTACTTC. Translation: CASSQLRGDQETQYF.